A selection of T cell receptor beta chains follows, all from one sample in a study of cytomegalovirus exposure and HLA in healthy donors. Measured with immunoSEQ multiplex PCR; TCRdb has only the in-frame clones, and not every one. Of 150,000 or so clones detected, roughly 82% appear once; the ten largest clones hold more than 6.5%. The sequenced sample was PBMCs. The source is a man aged 30-40 years in good health and CMV-seronegative. Each CDR3 is given with its conserved first and last residue.

V	J	CDR3
TRBV28	TRBJ2-6	CASSYTRRRGSGANVLTF
TRBV7-2	TRBJ1-2	CASSLAWGGARYGYTF
TRBV29-1	TRBJ1-1	CSVEGGVGGRVAFF
TRBV27	TRBJ2-7	CASSGFGGGHYEQYF
TRBV4-1	TRBJ2-2	CASSRTGNQGELFF
TRBV27	TRBJ2-7	CASSLYLAEYHEQYF
TRBV27	TRBJ2-7	CASSTLNRIYEQYF
TRBV7-9	TRBJ1-2	CSSSSGTGNGYTF
TRBV4-2	TRBJ1-2	CASSQEVRGADGYTF
TRBV9	TRBJ2-1	CASSVTGGLLAAYNEQFF
TRBV7-7	TRBJ1-5	CASSRVEGAEQPQHF
TRBV27	TRBJ1-4	CASSSGTREKLFF
TRBV4-1	TRBJ2-3	CASSQDSDTQYF
TRBV18	TRBJ1-2	CASSHARGARNYGYTF
TRBV9	TRBJ1-3	CASSVASRVAGDTIYF
TRBV6-1	TRBJ1-1	CASSEQGMNTEAFF
TRBV29-1	TRBJ2-4	CSAGTLAKNSQYF
TRBV28	TRBJ1-1	CASSLHQEIEAFF
TRBV27	TRBJ2-1	CASSHRDRGLYSYNEQFF
TRBV5-4	TRBJ2-7	CASSFPSSYEQYF
TRBV6-1	TRBJ1-1	CASSEALLGAFF
TRBV28	TRBJ2-7	CASSLTGGSDEQYF
TRBV27	TRBJ1-1	CASSLFQGGATEAFF
TRBV28	TRBJ1-2	CASTRSPYGYTF
TRBV6-6	TRBJ2-7	CASSPGTGQTRGQYF
TRBV28	TRBJ1-1	CASRGRTEAFF
TRBV19	TRBJ2-7	CASSIVVSSYEQYF
TRBV28	TRBJ2-7	CASSIPQGVPYEQYF
TRBV28	TRBJ1-4	CASSLVGTGSNEKLFF
TRBV7-9	TRBJ2-2	CASSPRLAGVTGELFF
TRBV5-1	TRBJ1-1	CASRSTGVGDTEAFF